These T cell receptor beta chains were read from a single sample in a study of blood T cell repertoires in COVID-19. Sequencing used immunoSEQ multiplex PCR; TCRdb keeps in-frame clones, though not all of them. The sample lists some 64,000 clones, less than 80% occurring once. The sample taken for sequencing was peripheral blood. The receptors come from a man aged 55-75 years with acute or convalescent COVID-19. The conserved cysteine and the conserved F or W are not part of the CDR3 here.

j_call v_call cdr3_aa
TRBJ1-1 TRBV15 ATSRAPQGTEAF
TRBJ1-1 TRBV29-1 SVASQEAAF
TRBJ2-2 TRBV12-3/TRBV12-4 ASSLAGTGELF
TRBJ2-3 TRBV7-9 ASSPTLSPDTQY
TRBJ2-7 TRBV9 ASSRGQGAYEQY
TRBJ2-7 TRBV5-6 ASSLGRGQY
TRBJ1-1 TRBV7-8 ASSFGYTEAF
TRBJ1-1 TRBV19 ASSTIRGRYTEAF
TRBJ2-7 TRBV4-3 ASSQVTSARSYEQY
TRBJ1-1 TRBV28 ASSLSYTEAF
TRBJ2-4 TRBV2 ASKLQEAKNIQY
TRBJ1-1 TRBV7-8 ASSGTGGNTEAF
TRBJ2-1 TRBV2 ASSPRAESYNEQF
TRBJ1-4 TRBV30 AWSSPGTGNEKLF
TRBJ2-2 TRBV19 ASSNEDRVLTGELF
TRBJ2-3 TRBV7-2 ASSLKAGAVSTQY
TRBJ2-5 TRBV27 ASSSRQGAPETQY
TRBJ2-1 TRBV7-2 ASSILSGRTEQF
TRBJ1-1 TRBV7-9 ASSLADRGNTEAF
TRBJ2-7 TRBV24-1 ATSDPASGPSEQY
TRBJ1-5 TRBV6-5 ASSPDLGGQQPQH
TRBJ2-1 TRBV10-2 ASSEASGSDEQF
TRBJ2-7 TRBV9 ASSPRRQGTYEQY
TRBJ2-1 TRBV11-2 ASSLDRQLYNEQF
TRBJ2-7 TRBV19 ASSRGPSYEQY
TRBJ1-5 TRBV6-2/TRBV6-3 ASSTSGGGRNQPQH
TRBJ1-2 TRBV19 ASSIGQDYGYT
TRBJ2-2 TRBV7-8 ASSPPGGGELF
TRBJ1-2 TRBV19 ASTYRESYT
TRBJ2-7 TRBV6-5 ASIQGRDRGYEQY
TRBJ1-6 TRBV2 ASSGQMNSPLH
TRBJ2-3 TRBV11-2 ASRPSGLAGDTQY
TRBJ1-3 TRBV6-5 ASSPGLTGNTIY
TRBJ1-2 TRBV4-1 ASSQAQGPYGYT
TRBJ2-7 TRBV27 ASTPLSLAGTYEQY
TRBJ1-2 TRBV6-5 ASSRDFGYGYT
TRBJ2-7 TRBV29-1 SVERDRAPYEQY
TRBJ2-7 TRBV5-1 ASSLLQTGEQY
TRBJ1-2 TRBV24-1 ATSTGGYGYT
TRBJ2-1 TRBV24-1 ATSELGGFYNEQF
TRBJ1-4 TRBV4-2 ASSPPGSTNEKLF
TRBJ2-7 TRBV11-3 ASSLSNTGGDEQY
TRBJ1-1 TRBV7-9 ASSPSGVQAF
TRBJ1-2 TRBV27 ASSSKPEANYGYT
TRBJ2-5 TRBV24-1 ATSEGTGTQETQY
TRBJ2-7 TRBV3-1/TRBV3-2 ASSNLATDGEQY